This T cell receptor (beta chain) is drawn from a study of cytomegalovirus exposure and HLA in healthy donors. General observations from the study: Cytomegalovirus association was listed for about 160 TCR beta chains. It was reported that the classifier diagnosed cytomegalovirus status with high specificity and sensitivity in both the original and validation cohorts. A few CMV-associated chains proved CMV antigen-specific in vitro.

As concerns this clone: What it recognizes is unknown.

The approximately 120-subject validation cohort, separate from the 666-subject first cohort, included the donors. This CDR3 has 17 residues. Germline V gene sequence: CDR1 SGHTA, CDR2 FQGNSA. The V and J ends lost 3 bases and 2 bases, in that order; junction bases with no gene match: 7. Libraries were prepared by immunoSEQ multiplex PCR; TCRdb keeps only in-frame clonotypes and omits some of them. The data show roughly 120,000 clones, with roughly 88% seen just once and under 5% held by the top ten. Sequencing was done on a sample of PBMCs. The gene calls are TRBV7-2 and TRBJ1-6, with 7 bases identical to TRBD1. The sequence was obtained from a man aged 18 to 29 in good health and CMV-seronegative. CDR3 protein: CASSFARQGAYNSPLHF. CDR3 DNA: TGTGCCAGCAGCTTCGCCCGACAGGGTGCCTATAATTCACCCCTCCACTTT.